These 11 T cell receptor beta chains share one sample of origin, sequenced in a study of shared clonotypes between healthy human individuals. Repertoires were generated with immunoSEQ multiplex PCR, while TCRdb's copy carries only in-frame clones and drops some. The table has about 490,000 clones, approximately 80% seen once. The sample was PBMCs. The receptor set was obtained from a woman aged 40 to 55 in good health. Some clones in this sample may be carry-over from other donors' samples.

The genes are TRBV14 and TRBJ2-7; no clear D. V was clipped by 1 base and J by 0 bases, with 16 bases between them. CDR1 and CDR2 (germline): SGHDN, FVKESK. The CDR3 has 17 residues. The CDR3 sequence: CASSQVLDPLGSYEQYF. CDR3 in DNA: TGTGCCAGCAGCCAAGTATTGGACCCGCTCGGCTCCTACGAGCAGTACTTC.

This clone was observed once. This chain connects TRBV6-9 to TRBJ1-1; D gene unclear. The CDR3 covers 13 residues. With 0 bases removed from V and 0 bases from J, the gap between germline ends came to 2 bases. CDR1 MNHGY and CDR2 SVAAGI come from the germline V gene. The CDR3 sequence: CASSYSVNTEAFF. The CDR3 DNA reads as TGTGCCAGCAGTTATTCGGTGAACACTGAAGCTTTCTTT.

The gene calls are TRBV10-3 and TRBJ1-3; no firm D call. Trimming took off 4 bases at V and 4 bases at J, with 14 bases between the two ends. Germline V lookup: CDR1 ENHRY, CDR2 SYGVKD. CDR3 length: 15 residues. The CDR3 here is CAISAKGNEGNTIYF. The CDR3 nucleotides read TGTGCCATCAGTGCCAAGGGAAATGAAGGAAACACCATATATTTT.

The chain links TRBV19 to TRBJ1-5, with D hard to call. The CDR3 extends over 15 amino acids. Trimming took off 5 bases at V and 0 bases at J, with 11 bases between the two ends. In germline, CDR1 is LNHDA, CDR2 SQIVND (reference sequence). The CDR3 DNA follows: TGTGCCAGTAGTCGGGTTTATTATAGCAATCAGCCCCAGCATTTT. Its protein product is CASSRVYYSNQPQHF.

V usage is TRBV7-8 and J usage is TRBJ2-7; TRBD1 matches 7 bases. J was trimmed by 3 bases and V by 1 base; bases with no gene match: 6. The CDR3 is made up of 15 amino acids. The germline CDR1 and CDR2 sequences are SGHVS and FQNEAQ. As DNA, the CDR3 is TGTGCCAGCAGCTTAGGGACAGGTCCATACTACGAGCAGTACTTC. Translated: CASSLGTGPYYEQYF.

V is TRBV11-3 and J is TRBJ2-7, with D perhaps TRBD2 (6 bases). The V gene's germline CDR1 is SGHNT and CDR2 YENEEA. Trimming pared 1 base from V and 3 bases from J, leaving 10 bases between. The CDR3 has 14 residues. The DNA for the CDR3 is TGTGCCAGCAGCTTAGGCAATAGCGGCTACGAGCAGTACTTC. Protein product: CASSLGNSGYEQYF.

Note on this clone: This likely reflects a read error, since a far larger clone is one base away. The V call is TRBV2, the J call TRBJ1-5; perhaps TRBD1 as D (6 bases). There are 14 residues in the CDR3. Germline-derived CDR1 and CDR2 are SNHLY and FYNNEI. Trimming removed 2 bases at V and 5 bases at J, with 10 bases between. The CDR3, as DNA: TGTGCCAGCAGTGAATCGGACAGCGATCAGCCCCAGCATTTT. This gives the protein CASSESDSDQPQHF.

V is TRBV7-3 and J is TRBJ2-3; 9 bases are shared with TRBD2. CDR1 SGHTA and CDR2 FQGTGA come from the germline V gene. V gave up 5 bases and J gave up 3 bases; unmatched junction bases: 3. The CDR3 runs to 14 residues. The CDR3 nucleotides read TGTGCCAGCAGCGTTAGCGGGAGTACAGATACGCAGTATTTT. Translating it yields CASSVSGSTDTQYF.

The chain is built from TRBV7-2 and TRBJ2-7; TRBD1 matches at 9 bases. J gave up 4 bases and V 2 bases, and 3 bases lay outside the gene matches. The germline gives CDR1 SGHTA, CDR2 FQGNSA. This CDR3 is built from 14 residues. The CDR3 DNA follows: TGTGCCAGCAGCTTAAGGACAGGGGATTACGAGCAGTACTTC. It codes for CASSLRTGDYEQYF.

This clone is a singleton in its sample. The CDR3: CASSPPGLAGDTQYF. CDR3 nucleotides: TGTGCCAGCAGCCCACCGGGACTAGCGGGAGATACGCAGTATTTT. The chain carries TRBV7-9 and TRBJ2-3; 12 bases match TRBD2. The CDR3 has 15 residues. Germline CDR1 reads SEHNR; CDR2 reads FQNEAQ (reference sequence). Germline trimming cut 5 bases from V and 5 bases from J; bases unmatched to any gene: 5.

The V gene is TRBV2, the J gene TRBJ2-4; D is unclear. Trimming pared 2 bases from V and 12 bases from J, leaving 14 bases between. Germline CDR1 SNHLY, CDR2 FYNNEI. The CDR3 consists of 13 residues. The CDR3 loop is CASSEFPQRAQYF. Written as DNA, the CDR3 is TGTGCCAGCAGTGAATTCCCTCAACGGGCTCAGTACTTC. Variable domain in full (rest from reference TRBV2 and TRBJ2-4): EPEVTQTPSHQVTQMGQEVILRCVPISNHLYFYWYRQILGQKVEFLVSFYNNEISEKSEIFDDQFSVERPDGSNFTLKIRSTKLEDSAMYFCASSEFPQRAQYFGAGTRLSVL.